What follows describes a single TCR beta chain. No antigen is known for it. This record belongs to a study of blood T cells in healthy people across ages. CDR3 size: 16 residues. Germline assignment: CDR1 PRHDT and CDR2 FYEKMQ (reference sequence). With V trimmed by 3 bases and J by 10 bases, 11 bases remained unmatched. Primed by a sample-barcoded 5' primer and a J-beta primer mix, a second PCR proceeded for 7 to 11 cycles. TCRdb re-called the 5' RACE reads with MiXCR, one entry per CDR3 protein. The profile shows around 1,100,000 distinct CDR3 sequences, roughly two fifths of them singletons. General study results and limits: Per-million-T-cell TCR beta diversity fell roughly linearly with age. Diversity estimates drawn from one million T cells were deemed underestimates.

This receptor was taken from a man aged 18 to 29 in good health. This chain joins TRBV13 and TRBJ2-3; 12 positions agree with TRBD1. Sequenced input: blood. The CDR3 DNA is TGTGCCAGCAGCTTTTCCGGGACAGGGGGCTTCAATGCGCAGTATTTT. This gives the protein CASSFSGTGGFNAQYF.